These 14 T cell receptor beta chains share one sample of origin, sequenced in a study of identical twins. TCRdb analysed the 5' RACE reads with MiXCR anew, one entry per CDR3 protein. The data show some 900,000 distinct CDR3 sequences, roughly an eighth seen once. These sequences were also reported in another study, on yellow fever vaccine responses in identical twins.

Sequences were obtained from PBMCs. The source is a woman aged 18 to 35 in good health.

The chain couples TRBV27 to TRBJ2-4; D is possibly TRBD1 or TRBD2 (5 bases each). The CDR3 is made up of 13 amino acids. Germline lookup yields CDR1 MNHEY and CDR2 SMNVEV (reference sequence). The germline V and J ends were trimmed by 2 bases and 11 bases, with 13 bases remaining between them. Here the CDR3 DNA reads TGTGCCAGCAGTTTAGGGGGAGAAAGCCTTCAGTACTTC. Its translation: CASSLGGESLQYF.

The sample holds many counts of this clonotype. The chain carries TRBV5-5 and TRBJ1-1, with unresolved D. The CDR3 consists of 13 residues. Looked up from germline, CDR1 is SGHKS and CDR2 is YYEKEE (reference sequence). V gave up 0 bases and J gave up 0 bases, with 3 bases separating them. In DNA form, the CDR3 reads TGTGCCAGCAGCTTGGGGATGAACACTGAAGCTTTCTTT. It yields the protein CASSLGMNTEAFF.

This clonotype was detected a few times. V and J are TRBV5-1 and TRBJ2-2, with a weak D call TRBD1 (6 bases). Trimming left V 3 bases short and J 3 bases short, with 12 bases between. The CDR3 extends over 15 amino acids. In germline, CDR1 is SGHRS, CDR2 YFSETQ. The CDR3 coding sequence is TGCGCCAGCAGCTACGACAGGAGCCACACCGGGGAGCTGTTTTTT. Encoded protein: CASSYDRSHTGELFF.

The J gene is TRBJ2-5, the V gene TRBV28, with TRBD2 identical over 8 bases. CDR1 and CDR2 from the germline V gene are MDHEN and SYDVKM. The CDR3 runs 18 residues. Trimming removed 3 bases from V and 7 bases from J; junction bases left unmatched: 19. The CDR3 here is CASSFLGSGSGAGGTQYF. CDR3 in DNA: TGTGCCAGCAGTTTTCTTGGCAGCGGTAGCGGGGCCGGTGGGACCCAGTACTTC.

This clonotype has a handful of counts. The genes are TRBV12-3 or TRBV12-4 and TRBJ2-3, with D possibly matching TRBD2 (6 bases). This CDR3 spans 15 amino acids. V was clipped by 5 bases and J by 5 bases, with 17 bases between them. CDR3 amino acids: CASSLSRGLIDTQYF. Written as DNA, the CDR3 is TGTGCCAGCAGTCTGAGCCGGGGACTGATAGATACGCAGTATTTT.

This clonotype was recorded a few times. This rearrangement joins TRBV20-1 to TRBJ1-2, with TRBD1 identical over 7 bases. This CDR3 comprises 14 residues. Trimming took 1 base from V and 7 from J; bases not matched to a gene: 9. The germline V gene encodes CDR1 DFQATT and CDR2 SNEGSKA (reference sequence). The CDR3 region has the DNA TGCAGTGCTAGAGTACACAGGGGAGATGGTGGCTACACCTTC. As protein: CSARVHRGDGGYTF.

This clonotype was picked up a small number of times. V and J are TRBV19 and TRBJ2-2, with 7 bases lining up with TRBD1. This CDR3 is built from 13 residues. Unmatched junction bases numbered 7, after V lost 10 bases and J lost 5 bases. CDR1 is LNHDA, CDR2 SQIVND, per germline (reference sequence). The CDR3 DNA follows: TGTGCCATTGGGACAGTTGGTACCGGGGAGCTGTTTTTT. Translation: CAIGTVGTGELFF.

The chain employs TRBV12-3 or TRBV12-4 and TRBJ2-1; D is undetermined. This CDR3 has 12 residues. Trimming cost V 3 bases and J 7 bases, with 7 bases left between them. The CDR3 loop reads CASSFALNEQFF. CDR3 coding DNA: TGTGCCAGCAGTTTCGCCTTAAATGAGCAGTTCTTC.

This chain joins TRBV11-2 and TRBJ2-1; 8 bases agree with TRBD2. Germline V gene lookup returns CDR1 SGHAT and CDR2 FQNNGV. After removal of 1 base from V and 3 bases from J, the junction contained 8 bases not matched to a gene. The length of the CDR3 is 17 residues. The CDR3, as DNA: TGTGCCAGCAGCTTAGGACCCCCTAGCGGGCTCTACAATGAGCAGTTCTTC. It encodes CASSLGPPSGLYNEQFF. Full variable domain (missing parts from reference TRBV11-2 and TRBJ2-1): EAGVAQSPRYKIIEKRQSVAFWCNPISGHATLYWYQQILGQGPKLLIQFQNNGVVDDSQLPKDRFSAERLKGVDSTLKIQPAKLEDSAVYLCASSLGPPSGLYNEQFFGPGTRLTVL.

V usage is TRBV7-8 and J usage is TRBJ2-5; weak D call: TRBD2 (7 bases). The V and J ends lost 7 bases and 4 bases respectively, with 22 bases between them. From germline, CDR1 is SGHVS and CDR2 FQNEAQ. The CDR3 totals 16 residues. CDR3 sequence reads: CASNPHGGTIRETQYF. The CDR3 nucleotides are TGTGCCAGCAACCCACACGGGGGGACAATTCGAGAGACCCAGTACTTC.

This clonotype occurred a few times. The CDR3 DNA follows: TGTGCCAGCACTAGGACGACAGGGACGGGCTCACCCCTCCACTTT. As protein: CASTRTTGTGSPLHF. V gene TRBV6-1 combines with J gene TRBJ1-6; TRBD1 matches at 7 bases. Germline V gives CDR1 MNHNS, CDR2 SASEGT. The CDR3 has 15 amino acids. V gave up 7 bases and J gave up 10 bases; unmatched junction bases: 13.

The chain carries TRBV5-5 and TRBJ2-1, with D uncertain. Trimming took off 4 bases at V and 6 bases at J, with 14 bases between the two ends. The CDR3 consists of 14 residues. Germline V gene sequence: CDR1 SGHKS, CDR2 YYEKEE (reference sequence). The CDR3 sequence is CASSPYLTSNEQFF. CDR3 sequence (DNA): TGTGCCAGCAGCCCGTACTTGACTTCCAATGAGCAGTTCTTC.

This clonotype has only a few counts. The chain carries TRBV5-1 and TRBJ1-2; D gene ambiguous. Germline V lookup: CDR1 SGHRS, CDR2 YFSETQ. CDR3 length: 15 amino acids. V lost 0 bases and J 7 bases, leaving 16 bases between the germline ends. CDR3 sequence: CASSLGMGSRSGYTF. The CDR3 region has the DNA TGCGCCAGCAGCTTGGGTATGGGGAGTCGGAGTGGCTACACCTTC.

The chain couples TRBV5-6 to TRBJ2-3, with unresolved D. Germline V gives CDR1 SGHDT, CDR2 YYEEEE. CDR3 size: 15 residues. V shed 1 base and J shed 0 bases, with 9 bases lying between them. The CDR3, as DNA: TGTGCCAGCAGCTTGCCGATAGCTAGCACAGATACGCAGTATTTT. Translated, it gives CASSLPIASTDTQYF.